This passage covers 24 T cell receptor beta chains from one sample sequenced in a study of T cell clonotyping in hematopoietic cell transplantation. The repertoire was sequenced with immunoSEQ multiplex PCR; TCRdb's copy has only in-frame clones and lacks some. The sample yields some 17,000 clones, around 90% seen once. Sequencing was carried out using peripheral blood mononuclear cells. These receptor sequences come from a man aged 45-60 years in good health. Some clones in this sample may be carry-over from other donors' samples.

V is TRBV28 and J is TRBJ1-2, with TRBD1 matching 9 bases. This CDR3 is 15 amino acids long. Germline assignment: CDR1 MDHEN and CDR2 SYDVKM. V shed 8 bases and J 10 bases; nucleotides not matched to a gene: 17. CDR3 loop: CASSGTGLKHIDYTF. As DNA, the CDR3 is TGTGCCAGCTCCGGGACAGGGTTAAAACACATCGACTACACCTTC.

The chain recombines TRBV7-2 with TRBJ2-7; D may correspond to TRBD1 or TRBD2 (7 bases each). Germline values: CDR1 SGHTA, CDR2 FQGNSA. V was shortened by 5 bases and J by 0 bases, with 14 bases between the two germline ends. This CDR3 spans 15 amino acids. The DNA for the CDR3 is TGTGCCAGCAGCCCGGGGAGGGGGCCCTCCTACGAGCAGTACTTC. Translated: CASSPGRGPSYEQYF. Full variable domain (missing parts from reference TRBV7-2 and TRBJ2-7): GAGVSQSPSNKVTEKGKDVELRCDPISGHTALYWYRQSLGQGLEFLIYFQGNSAPDKSGLPSDRFSAERTGGSVSTLTIQRTQQEDSAVYLCASSPGRGPSYEQYFGPGTRLTVT.

The V gene is TRBV30, the J gene TRBJ1-2; TRBD1 aligns across 8 bases. CDR3 length: 15 amino acids. The germline V gene has CDR1 GTSNPN and CDR2 SVGIG (reference sequence). The J segment lost 1 base and the V segment lost 0 bases, leaving 4 bases of the junction unmatched. The chain's CDR3 is CAWSVLQGDNYGYTF. The CDR3, as DNA: TGTGCCTGGAGTGTACTACAGGGGGATAACTATGGCTACACCTTC. Looking up the rest from reference TRBV30 and TRBJ1-2 gives the full variable domain: SQTIHQWPATLVQPVGSPLSLECTVEGTSNPNLYWYRQAAGRGLQLLFYSVGIGQISSEVPQNLSASRPQDRQFILSSKKLLLSDSGFYLCAWSVLQGDNYGYTFGSGTRLTVV.

For the CDR3, the DNA is TGTGCCAGCAGCGTAAACAGGGGGCCCTACGAGCAGTACTTC. Its translation is CASSVNRGPYEQYF. This chain connects TRBV11-3 to TRBJ2-7; 9 positions agree with TRBD1. Germline V gene data show CDR1 as SGHNT and CDR2 as YENEEA. Germline trimming cut 5 bases from V and 2 bases from J; bases unmatched to any gene: 4. This CDR3 spans 14 amino acids.

The chain links TRBV4-1 to TRBJ2-4; D is unclear. The V gene's germline CDR1 is MGHRA and CDR2 YSYEKL. This CDR3 is 12 amino acids long. With 0 bases removed from V and 15 bases from J, the gap between germline ends came to 12 bases. The CDR3, as DNA: TGCGCCAGCAGCCAAGATCAGGTCCTGTGGTACTTC. Its protein is CASSQDQVLWYF.

V and J are TRBV28 and TRBJ1-2; D perhaps matches TRBD1 (6 bases). Trimming took 2 bases from V and 3 from J, leaving 7 bases between them. Germline V lookup: CDR1 MDHEN, CDR2 SYDVKM. The CDR3 is 13 amino acids. CDR3 coding DNA: TGTGCCAGCAGTTTAGGACAGCACTATGGCTACACCTTC. It specifies CASSLGQHYGYTF.

V gene TRBV6-5 combines with J gene TRBJ1-2; 8 bases map to TRBD1. The germline V gene has CDR1 MNHEY and CDR2 SVGAGI. CDR3 length: 14 amino acids. Unmatched junction bases numbered 6, after V lost 5 bases and J lost 4 bases. CDR3 in DNA: TGTGCCAGCAGTCCGGACAGGGATGCCTATGGCTACACCTTC. This sequence encodes CASSPDRDAYGYTF.

This chain connects TRBV2 to TRBJ1-3; D unresolved. V lost 6 bases, J lost 3 bases, and 12 bases lay in between. The CDR3 has 14 amino acids. Looked up from germline, CDR1 is SNHLY and CDR2 is FYNNEI. CDR3 protein: CASSQRADGNTIYF. As DNA, the CDR3 is TGTGCCAGCAGCCAAAGGGCGGATGGAAACACCATATATTTT.

The V call is TRBV19, the J call TRBJ1-5; no clear D gene. CDR3 length equals 13 residues. V was cut by 9 bases and J by 4 bases, with 13 bases left in between. Germline CDR1 reads LNHDA; CDR2 reads SQIVND (reference sequence). DNA of the CDR3: TGTGCCAGCAACGTGAGAGGTAATCAGCCCCAGCATTTT. Translating it yields CASNVRGNQPQHF.

This rearrangement joins TRBV7-3 to TRBJ2-2, with D tentatively TRBD1 (6 bases). The germline V and J ends were trimmed by 5 bases and 5 bases, with 12 bases remaining between them. Per the germline V gene, CDR1 is SGHTA and CDR2 is FQGTGA. CDR3 length equals 14 residues. The CDR3 DNA is TGTGCCAGCAGCGCACAGGGTTTTACCGGGGAGCTGTTTTTT. As protein: CASSAQGFTGELFF.

This chain joins TRBV5-8 and TRBJ1-1, with 7 positions matching TRBD1. Germline V gene data show CDR1 as SGHTS and CDR2 as YDEGEE. The junction had 9 bases not matched to a gene; V was cut back by 2 bases and J by 5 bases. The CDR3 is made up of 15 amino acids. CDR3 in amino acids: CASSLGKGARTEAFF. Written as DNA, the CDR3 is TGTGCCAGCAGCTTAGGAAAGGGGGCAAGAACTGAAGCTTTCTTT.

The rearrangement links TRBV2 to TRBJ1-2, with D hard to call. CDR3 length: 11 amino acids. Germline V gene sequence: CDR1 SNHLY, CDR2 FYNNEI. V was trimmed by 4 bases and J by 8 bases, leaving 8 bases between them. CDR3 nucleotide sequence: TGTGCCAGCAGTGGACCACTCGGCTACACCTTC. Its protein product is CASSGPLGYTF.

The chain has TRBV27 and TRBJ1-6; 8 bases are shared with TRBD1. This CDR3 region has 16 residues. CDR1 MNHEY and CDR2 SMNVEV come from the germline V gene (reference sequence). CDR3 sequence (DNA): TGTGTGCGGGCAGGGGGCCGGGGCTCCTATAATTCACCCCTCCACTTT. Its protein product is CVRAGGRGSYNSPLHF.

The chain combines TRBV15 with TRBJ1-1, with unresolved D. The CDR3 extends over 13 amino acids. Germline loops: CDR1 LNHNV, CDR2 YYDKDF (reference sequence). Trimming stripped 0 bases from V and 6 bases from J, with 8 bases between. The CDR3 sequence is CATSRDLRSEAFF. The CDR3 nucleotides read TGTGCCACCAGCAGAGATCTACGCTCTGAAGCTTTCTTT. Full variable domain (rest looked up from reference TRBV15 and TRBJ1-1): DAMVIQNPRYQVTQFGKPVTLSCSQTLNHNVMYWYQQKSSQAPKLLFHYYDKDFNNEADTPDNFQSRRPNTSFCFLDIRSPGLGDTAMYLCATSRDLRSEAFFGQGTRLTVV.

There are a few counts of this clone. V gene TRBV6-1 combines with J gene TRBJ2-1, with 7 bases lining up with TRBD2. This CDR3 has 15 residues. V shed 1 base, J shed 6 bases, and the junction held 6 bases outside the gene matches. In germline, CDR1 is MNHNS, CDR2 SASEGT. DNA of the CDR3: TGTGCCAGCAGTGAAGGGGGGAGGGAGACCAATGAGCAGTTCTTC. Amino acid sequence: CASSEGGRETNEQFF.

In this sample, this clone turned up a few times. The J gene is TRBJ1-5, the V gene TRBV6-1; perhaps TRBD1 as D (5 bases). The CDR3 sequence is 15 residues long. Trimming removed 2 bases at V and 2 bases at J, with 10 bases between. Germline CDR1 is MNHNS and CDR2 is SASEGT. CDR3 sequence: CASSELGVGNQPQHF. The CDR3 region has the DNA TGTGCCAGCAGTGAATTGGGGGTTGGCAATCAGCCCCAGCATTTT.

The V gene is TRBV9, the J gene TRBJ1-2; D is undetermined. Germline loops: CDR1 SGDLS, CDR2 YYNGEE. CDR3 size: 15 residues. V shed 2 bases and J shed 3 bases, with 14 bases lying between them. The CDR3 protein is CASSVHQDRHYGYTF. CDR3 DNA sequence: TGTGCCAGCAGCGTCCACCAGGATCGGCACTATGGCTACACCTTC.

This clone was counted only a few times. This rearrangement joins TRBV29-1 to TRBJ2-3; TRBD1 might be the D (6 bases). V was pared by 4 bases and J by 3 bases, with 11 bases between. The CDR3 runs to 13 residues. Germline CDR1 is SQVTM and CDR2 is ANQGSEA. In nucleotides, the CDR3 is TGCAGCGTTGCATCAGGGGCGACAGATACGCAGTATTTT. Protein: CSVASGATDTQYF.

This chain connects TRBV2 to TRBJ1-5, with D possibly TRBD1 on 5 matching bases. The CDR3 is 16 residues long. Germline V lookup: CDR1 SNHLY, CDR2 FYNNEI. With 1 base removed from V and 3 bases from J, the gap between germline ends came to 13 bases. CDR3 in amino acids: CASSEERGAVNQPQHF. DNA of the CDR3: TGTGCCAGCAGTGAAGAAAGGGGAGCGGTCAATCAGCCCCAGCATTTT. Based on the CDR3 plus reference TRBV2 and TRBJ1-5, the full variable domain is EPEVTQTPSHQVTQMGQEVILRCVPISNHLYFYWYRQILGQKVEFLVSFYNNEISEKSEIFDDQFSVERPDGSNFTLKIRSTKLEDSAMYFCASSEERGAVNQPQHFGDGTRLSIL.

The V and J genes are TRBV5-6 and TRBJ1-5; 7 bases match TRBD1. From germline, CDR1 is SGHDT and CDR2 YYEEEE. The CDR3 covers 15 residues. With V trimmed by 0 bases and J by 6 bases, 6 bases remained unmatched. CDR3: CASSLDGTEPQPQHF. In nucleotides, the CDR3 is TGTGCCAGCAGCTTGGATGGGACAGAGCCTCAGCCCCAGCATTTT.

This chain connects TRBV2 to TRBJ2-2, with 9 bases matching TRBD2. This CDR3 has 16 residues. V lost 8 bases and J lost 5; bases outside the gene matches: 12. Germline V lookup: CDR1 SNHLY, CDR2 FYNNEI. This CDR3 reads CASCGGETGTTGELFF. The CDR3 DNA is TGTGCCAGCTGCGGGGGGGAGACAGGGACTACCGGGGAGCTGTTTTTT. The variable domain in full, with the rest retrieved from reference TRBV2 and TRBJ2-2, is EPEVTQTPSHQVTQMGQEVILRCVPISNHLYFYWYRQILGQKVEFLVSFYNNEISEKSEIFDDQFSVERPDGSNFTLKIRSTKLEDSAMYFCASCGGETGTTGELFFGEGSRLTVL.

The V and J genes are TRBV7-2 and TRBJ1-5, with D perhaps matching TRBD1 (5 bases). The CDR3 totals 16 residues. The germline CDR1 and CDR2 sequences are SGHTA and FQGNSA. V was clipped by 1 base and J by 0 bases, with 10 bases between them. The DNA for the CDR3 is TGTGCCAGCAGCTTAGAGGCACAGGTTAGCAATCAGCCCCAGCATTTT. This gives the protein CASSLEAQVSNQPQHF.

This clone was found a few times. The CDR3 sequence: CAWGIKETQYF. The CDR3 DNA reads as TGTGCCTGGGGGATTAAAGAGACCCAGTACTTC. The chain links TRBV30 to TRBJ2-5; D is uncertain. With 5 bases removed from V and 3 bases from J, the gap between germline ends came to 7 bases. The CDR3 runs 11 residues. CDR1 GTSNPN and CDR2 SVGIG come from the germline V gene (reference sequence).

The chain carries TRBV7-6 and TRBJ2-5, with 9 bases identical to TRBD2. The CDR3 has 14 residues. Germline CDR1 reads SGHVS; CDR2 reads FNYEAQ. V shed 5 bases and J 7 bases; nucleotides not matched to a gene: 8. In DNA, the CDR3 is TGTGCCAGCAGCCCGACTAGCGGTGCAGGGACCCAGTACTTC. Protein: CASSPTSGAGTQYF.